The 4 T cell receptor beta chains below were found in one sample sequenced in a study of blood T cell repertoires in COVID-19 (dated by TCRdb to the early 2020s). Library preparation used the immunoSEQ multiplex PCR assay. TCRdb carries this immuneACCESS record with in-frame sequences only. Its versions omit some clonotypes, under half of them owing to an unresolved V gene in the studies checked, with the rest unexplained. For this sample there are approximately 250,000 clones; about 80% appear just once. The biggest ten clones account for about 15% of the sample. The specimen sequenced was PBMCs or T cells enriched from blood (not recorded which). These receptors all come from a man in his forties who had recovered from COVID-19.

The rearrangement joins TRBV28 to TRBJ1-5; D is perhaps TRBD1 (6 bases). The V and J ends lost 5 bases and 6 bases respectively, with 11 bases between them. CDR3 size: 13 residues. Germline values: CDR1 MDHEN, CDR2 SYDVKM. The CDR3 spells CASSGQLGQPQHF. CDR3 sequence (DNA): TGTGCCAGCAGTGGACAGTTGGGTCAGCCCCAGCATTTT.

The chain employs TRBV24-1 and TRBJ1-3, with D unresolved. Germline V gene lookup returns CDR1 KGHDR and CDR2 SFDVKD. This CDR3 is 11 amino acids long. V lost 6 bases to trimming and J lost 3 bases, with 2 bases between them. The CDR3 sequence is CATSLGNTIYF. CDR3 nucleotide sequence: TGTGCCACCAGTCTTGGAAACACCATATATTTT.

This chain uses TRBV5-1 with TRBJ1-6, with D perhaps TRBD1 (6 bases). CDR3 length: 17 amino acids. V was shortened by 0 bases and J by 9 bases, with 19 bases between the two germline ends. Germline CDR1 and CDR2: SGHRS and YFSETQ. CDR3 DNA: TGCGCCAGCAGCTTGGGCCCATCCCCCAGGGGTGGTTCACCCCTCCACTTT. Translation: CASSLGPSPRGGSPLHF.

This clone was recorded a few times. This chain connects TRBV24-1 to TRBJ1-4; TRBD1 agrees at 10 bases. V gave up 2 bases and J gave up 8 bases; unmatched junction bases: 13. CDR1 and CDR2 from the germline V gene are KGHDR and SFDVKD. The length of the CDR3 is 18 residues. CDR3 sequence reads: CATSDSPGQGTHGEKLFF. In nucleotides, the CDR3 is TGTGCCACCAGTGATTCACCGGGACAGGGGACTCACGGGGAAAAACTGTTTTTT.